Listed below are T cell receptor beta chains from one sample, sequenced in a study of beta chain features in type 1 diabetes. Using immunoSEQ multiplex PCR, the repertoire was profiled, and TCRdb retains in-frame clones only, with some absent. The top ten clones hold about 0.097% of a sample with about 620,000 clones, around a sixth of them seen once. Sequencing was performed on naive CD4+ T cells from blood. These receptors all come from a man between 18 and 29 years old in good health. Each CDR3 is given with its conserved first and last residue. The order of the fields is J gene, V gene, clone size, D gene, CDR3 protein, CDR3 DNA. D genes are given only for firm matches. The listing skips clone size in some rows; elsewhere it reads once, few, many or a size class.

j_gene: TRBJ2-4
v_gene: TRBV4-2
abundance: many
d_gene: NA
CDR3aa: CASSQGGAKNIQYF
CDR3nt: TGTGCCAGCAGCCAAGGGGGTGCCAAAAACATTCAGTACTTC

j_gene: TRBJ1-4
v_gene: TRBV10-3
abundance: few
d_gene: NA
CDR3aa: CAISDSSTNEKLFF
CDR3nt: TGTGCCATCAGTGACAGCTCAACTAATGAAAAACTGTTTTTT

j_gene: TRBJ2-1
v_gene: TRBV19
abundance: NA
d_gene: TRBD2
CDR3aa: CASSSSGTSGRNEQFF
CDR3nt: TGTGCCAGTAGTTCCTCCGGGACTAGCGGGAGAAATGAGCAGTTCTTC

j_gene: TRBJ2-7
v_gene: TRBV5-6
abundance: NA
d_gene: NA
CDR3aa: CASSSKPYEQYF
CDR3nt: TGTGCCAGCAGCTCCAAGCCCTACGAGCAGTACTTC

j_gene: TRBJ2-1
v_gene: TRBV18
abundance: NA
d_gene: TRBD2
CDR3aa: CASSPRILAESYNEQFF
CDR3nt: TGTGCCAGCTCACCACGGATCCTAGCGGAATCCTACAATGAGCAGTTCTTC

j_gene: TRBJ1-1
v_gene: TRBV30
abundance: NA
d_gene: TRBD1
CDR3aa: CAWSRITGTGGGTEAFF
CDR3nt: TGTGCCTGGAGTCGCATAACCGGGACAGGGGGCGGCACTGAAGCTTTCTTT

j_gene: TRBJ1-2
v_gene: TRBV20-1
abundance: NA
d_gene: NA
CDR3aa: CSASRQGGYTF
CDR3nt: TGCAGTGCCAGCAGGCAGGGGGGCTACACCTTC

j_gene: TRBJ2-5
v_gene: TRBV7-2
abundance: NA
d_gene: TRBD1
CDR3aa: CASSPYRGRQKTQYF
CDR3nt: TGTGCCAGCAGCCCGTACAGGGGGCGTCAAAAGACCCAGTACTTC

j_gene: TRBJ2-2
v_gene: TRBV7-2
abundance: few
d_gene: TRBD1
CDR3aa: CASSLVGTVGGELFF
CDR3nt: TGTGCCAGCAGCTTAGTAGGGACAGTCGGCGGGGAGCTGTTTTTT

j_gene: TRBJ1-3
v_gene: TRBV29-1
abundance: few
d_gene: TRBD1
CDR3aa: CSVTGASGNTIYF
CDR3nt: TGCAGCGTCACAGGGGCCTCTGGAAACACCATATATTTT

j_gene: TRBJ2-7
v_gene: TRBV7-2
abundance: NA
d_gene: NA
CDR3aa: CASSHFRGGGDEQYF
CDR3nt: TGTGCCAGCAGCCACTTCCGGGGAGGAGGGGACGAGCAGTACTTC

j_gene: TRBJ1-6
v_gene: TRBV14
abundance: NA
d_gene: NA
CDR3aa: CASSQGSRGNSPLHF
CDR3nt: TGTGCCAGCAGCCAAGGGTCCAGGGGAAATTCACCCCTCCACTTT

j_gene: TRBJ2-7
v_gene: TRBV9
abundance: NA
d_gene: TRBD2
CDR3aa: CASSVSERGGNYEQYF
CDR3nt: TGTGCCAGCAGCGTAAGCGAGCGGGGGGGCAACTACGAGCAGTACTTC

j_gene: TRBJ2-1
v_gene: TRBV27
abundance: NA
d_gene: TRBD2
CDR3aa: CASSWRTSGMVNEQFF
CDR3nt: TGTGCCAGCTCTTGGAGGACTAGCGGGATGGTCAATGAGCAGTTCTTC

j_gene: TRBJ2-3
v_gene: TRBV4-2
abundance: few
d_gene: TRBD2
CDR3aa: CASSQDLAGGQFTQYF
CDR3nt: TGTGCCAGCAGCCAAGACCTAGCGGGGGGACAATTTACGCAGTATTTT

j_gene: TRBJ2-3
v_gene: TRBV7-2
abundance: few
d_gene: NA
CDR3aa: CASSSGTDTQYF
CDR3nt: TGTGCCAGCAGCTCGGGCACAGATACGCAGTATTTT

j_gene: TRBJ1-1
v_gene: TRBV7-3
abundance: NA
d_gene: NA
CDR3aa: CASSRTGHTEAFF
CDR3nt: TGTGCCAGCAGCCGAACAGGGCACACTGAAGCTTTCTTT

j_gene: TRBJ2-1
v_gene: TRBV7-9
abundance: many
d_gene: NA
CDR3aa: CASSLVGKQFF
CDR3nt: TGTGCCAGCAGCTTAGTAGGAAAGCAGTTCTTC

j_gene: TRBJ2-4
v_gene: TRBV29-1
abundance: few
d_gene: NA
CDR3aa: CSVVGGTRDSKNIQYF
CDR3nt: TGCAGCGTTGTTGGGGGGACAAGGGACAGCAAAAACATTCAGTACTTC

j_gene: TRBJ1-6
v_gene: TRBV6-1
abundance: few
d_gene: NA
CDR3aa: CASSDSPRGNSPLHF
CDR3nt: TGTGCCAGCAGTGATTCCCCACGGGGGAATTCACCCCTCCACTTT

j_gene: TRBJ2-7
v_gene: TRBV6-5
abundance: few
d_gene: NA
CDR3aa: CASSYYPGPYEQYF
CDR3nt: TGTGCCAGCAGTTACTACCCGGGGCCCTACGAGCAGTACTTC

j_gene: TRBJ2-4
v_gene: TRBV5-1
abundance: few
d_gene: NA
CDR3aa: CASTRDGAMTKNIQYF
CDR3nt: TGCGCCAGCACTCGGGACGGGGCAATGACCAAAAACATTCAGTACTTC

j_gene: TRBJ2-7
v_gene: TRBV5-1
abundance: few
d_gene: NA
CDR3aa: CASSLGLSVPYEQYF
CDR3nt: TGCGCCAGCAGCTTGGGACTGTCGGTCCCCTACGAGCAGTACTTC

j_gene: TRBJ2-5
v_gene: TRBV25-1
abundance: NA
d_gene: NA
CDR3aa: CASSGRETQYF
CDR3nt: TGTGCCAGCAGTGGAAGGGAGACCCAGTACTTC

j_gene: TRBJ2-1
v_gene: TRBV7-8
abundance: NA
d_gene: NA
CDR3aa: CASSLARFNRRDSYNEQFF
CDR3nt: TGTGCCAGCAGCTTAGCCCGTTTTAACAGAAGGGACTCCTACAATGAGCAGTTCTTC

j_gene: TRBJ1-5
v_gene: TRBV5-1
abundance: NA
d_gene: NA
CDR3aa: CASSLGASGNQPQHF
CDR3nt: TGCGCCAGCAGCTTGGGGGCGTCGGGAAATCAGCCCCAGCATTTT

j_gene: TRBJ2-4
v_gene: TRBV30
abundance: NA
d_gene: NA
CDR3aa: CAWSVFFPRVMDRAKNIQYF
CDR3nt: TGTGCCTGGAGCGTATTCTTCCCTCGGGTGATGGACCGGGCCAAAAACATTCAGTACTTC

j_gene: TRBJ1-2
v_gene: TRBV7-9
abundance: few
d_gene: NA
CDR3aa: CASSLGQGGYTF
CDR3nt: TGTGCCAGCAGCTTAGGGCAGGGTGGCTACACCTTC

j_gene: TRBJ2-7
v_gene: TRBV5-1
abundance: NA
d_gene: NA
CDR3aa: CASSLRDGYEQYF
CDR3nt: TGCGCCAGCAGCTTGCGGGACGGCTACGAGCAGTACTTC

j_gene: TRBJ1-6
v_gene: TRBV2
abundance: NA
d_gene: TRBD1
CDR3aa: CASSVPPGGRGNSPLHF
CDR3nt: TGTGCCAGCAGTGTCCCTCCAGGGGGGAGGGGTAATTCACCCCTCCACTTT

j_gene: TRBJ2-7
v_gene: TRBV5-4
abundance: NA
d_gene: TRBD2
CDR3aa: CASSLTSGFYEQYF
CDR3nt: TGTGCCAGCAGCCTTACTAGCGGGTTCTACGAGCAGTACTTC

j_gene: TRBJ2-7
v_gene: TRBV28
abundance: few
d_gene: NA
CDR3aa: CASSLPGQGEYEQYF
CDR3nt: TGTGCCAGCAGTTTGCCGGGTCAGGGCGAGTACGAGCAGTACTTC

j_gene: TRBJ2-2
v_gene: TRBV2
abundance: few
d_gene: NA
CDR3aa: CASSEVVGPGELFF
CDR3nt: TGTGCCAGCAGTGAAGTAGTGGGGCCCGGGGAGCTGTTTTTT

j_gene: TRBJ1-2
v_gene: TRBV4-3
abundance: NA
d_gene: NA
CDR3aa: CASSQGGSGNYGYTF
CDR3nt: TGCGCCAGCAGCCAAGGCGGGTCCGGTAACTATGGCTACACCTTC

j_gene: TRBJ1-1
v_gene: TRBV5-4
abundance: NA
d_gene: TRBD1
CDR3aa: CASSLQGGGITEAFF
CDR3nt: TGTGCCAGCAGCTTACAGGGGGGAGGGATCACTGAAGCTTTCTTT

j_gene: TRBJ2-7
v_gene: TRBV28
abundance: few
d_gene: TRBD2
CDR3aa: CASSLLAGTYEQYF
CDR3nt: TGTGCCAGCAGTTTACTAGCGGGGACTTACGAGCAGTACTTC

j_gene: TRBJ2-5
v_gene: TRBV29-1
abundance: few
d_gene: TRBD2
CDR3aa: CSVGASGVQETQYF
CDR3nt: TGCAGCGTTGGGGCTAGCGGGGTACAAGAGACCCAGTACTTC

j_gene: TRBJ2-7
v_gene: TRBV28
abundance: NA
d_gene: TRBD1
CDR3aa: CASSLGTGGIHEQYF
CDR3nt: TGTGCCAGCAGTTTAGGAACAGGGGGCATTCACGAGCAGTACTTC

j_gene: TRBJ1-2
v_gene: TRBV9
abundance: NA
d_gene: NA
CDR3aa: CASSANNYGYTF
CDR3nt: TGTGCCAGCAGTGCAAATAACTATGGCTACACCTTC

j_gene: TRBJ1-4
v_gene: TRBV27
abundance: few
d_gene: NA
CDR3aa: CASSAGSTNEKLFF
CDR3nt: TGTGCCAGCAGCGCAGGATCAACTAATGAAAAACTGTTTTTT

j_gene: TRBJ2-7
v_gene: TRBV9
abundance: NA
d_gene: NA
CDR3aa: CASTPGGWPYEQYF
CDR3nt: TGTGCCAGCACCCCCGGGGGTTGGCCCTACGAGCAGTACTTC

j_gene: TRBJ2-3
v_gene: TRBV14
abundance: few
d_gene: NA
CDR3aa: CASSQEASYTDTQYF
CDR3nt: TGTGCCAGCAGCCAAGAGGCCAGCTACACAGATACGCAGTATTTT

j_gene: TRBJ2-3
v_gene: TRBV5-1
abundance: few
d_gene: NA
CDR3aa: CATHGSPGSTDTQYF
CDR3nt: TGCGCCACCCACGGGTCGCCCGGCAGCACAGATACGCAGTATTTT

j_gene: TRBJ2-7
v_gene: TRBV27
abundance: NA
d_gene: NA
CDR3aa: CASSLQGIGGYEQYF
CDR3nt: TGTGCCAGCAGTTTACAAGGGATTGGTGGCTACGAGCAGTACTTC

j_gene: TRBJ2-6
v_gene: TRBV9
abundance: few
d_gene: NA
CDR3aa: CASSDTGANVLTF
CDR3nt: TGTGCCAGCAGCGACACTGGGGCCAACGTCCTGACTTTC

j_gene: TRBJ2-7
v_gene: TRBV30
abundance: NA
d_gene: TRBD1
CDR3aa: CAWSGQGSGEQYF
CDR3nt: TGTGCCTGGAGTGGACAGGGTTCGGGCGAGCAGTACTTC

j_gene: TRBJ2-7
v_gene: TRBV6-6
abundance: few
d_gene: NA
CDR3aa: CASSLDRAEQYF
CDR3nt: TGTGCCAGCAGTCTGGACAGAGCCGAGCAGTACTTC

j_gene: TRBJ2-7
v_gene: TRBV2
abundance: NA
d_gene: TRBD2
CDR3aa: CASRAISGGSYEQYF
CDR3nt: TGTGCCAGCAGGGCAATTAGCGGGGGCTCCTACGAGCAGTACTTC

j_gene: TRBJ2-5
v_gene: TRBV7-3
abundance: NA
d_gene: NA
CDR3aa: CASSLSGEETQYF
CDR3nt: TGTGCCAGCAGCTTATCTGGGGAAGAGACCCAGTACTTC

j_gene: TRBJ1-4
v_gene: TRBV9
abundance: NA
d_gene: NA
CDR3aa: CASSVGSGRREKLFF
CDR3nt: TGTGCCAGCAGCGTAGGAAGCGGAAGGCGTGAAAAACTGTTTTTT

j_gene: TRBJ2-1
v_gene: TRBV11-1
abundance: NA
d_gene: NA
CDR3aa: CASSLMNGYEQFF
CDR3nt: TGTGCCAGCAGCTTAATGAACGGGTATGAGCAGTTCTTC

j_gene: TRBJ2-5
v_gene: TRBV7-9
abundance: NA
d_gene: NA
CDR3aa: CASSLGSWARTPIGTQYF
CDR3nt: TGTGCCAGCAGCTTAGGTTCCTGGGCCCGGACCCCAATAGGGACCCAGTACTTC

j_gene: TRBJ2-1
v_gene: TRBV7-9
abundance: NA
d_gene: TRBD1
CDR3aa: CASSRQGATSSYNEQFF
CDR3nt: TGTGCCAGCAGCCGACAGGGGGCGACGAGCTCCTACAATGAGCAGTTCTTC

j_gene: TRBJ1-6
v_gene: TRBV28
abundance: NA
d_gene: NA
CDR3aa: CASSPSLRSSPLHF
CDR3nt: TGTGCCAGCAGCCCGTCCTTGAGGAGTTCACCCCTCCACTTT